This T cell receptor (beta chain) derives from a study of beta chain features in type 1 diabetes. The overall study: Healthy donors and patients had similar age, gender and cell yields.

The CDR3 loop spans 15 amino acids. CDR1 and CDR2 from the germline V gene are MDHEN and SYDVKM. The ends were cut back, 8 bases at V and 4 bases at J, with 17 bases in the middle. Isolated RNA was reverse transcribed in full, so expressed TCRB transcripts were sequenced. Produced via immunoSEQ multiplex PCR; TCRdb's table is partial and in-frame only. There are around 300,000 clones in the sample; 8% occur only once, and more than 0.8% lies in the top ten. Specimen: central memory CD4+ T cells from blood. This clonotype originated in a young woman in good health. The chain couples TRBV28 to TRBJ1-4; D gene unclear. CDR3 amino acids: CASAISGELNEKLFF. CDR3 DNA: TGTGCCAGCGCTATTTCCGGGGAACTTAATGAAAAACTGTTTTTT.